This paragraph covers one T cell receptor (beta chain) sequence. Its antigen is unknown. These data belong to a study of shared clonotypes between healthy human individuals. General study findings and limits: Naive CD4 clonotype sharing across four donors was around 5.5%. Non-shared clonotypes had lower generation probabilities than clonotypes shared by all four sorted-subset donors.

Several immunoSEQ plates received, in even portions, the genomic DNA of each subset. Original processing notes: ImmunoSEQ gave junction-only sequences without quality scores, so filtering differed. The repertoire was sequenced with immunoSEQ multiplex PCR; TCRdb's copy has only in-frame clones and lacks some. V and J calls and clone size follow that table, whereas D and trimming were derived from the DNA. Among about 2 million clones, about 95% were seen once, and the ten largest hold 1.1%. Germline loops: CDR1 PRHDT, CDR2 FYEKMQ (reference sequence). This CDR3 has 14 amino acids. Between the trimmed V and J ends, which lost 1 base and 1 base, there was a span of 7 bases. Naive CD8 cells, CD45RO-negative and positively selected for CCR7, excluded terminally differentiated effector memory CD45RA+ cells.

Sequenced: naive CD8+ T cells sorted from blood. This receptor was obtained from a man between 18 and 35 years old in good health. The chain recombines TRBV13 with TRBJ2-5; a weak D match, TRBD2 (5 bases). The CDR3 DNA reads TGTGCCAGCAGCTTAGTCGAGGGCCAAGAGACCCAGTACTTC. Translating gives CASSLVEGQETQYF.